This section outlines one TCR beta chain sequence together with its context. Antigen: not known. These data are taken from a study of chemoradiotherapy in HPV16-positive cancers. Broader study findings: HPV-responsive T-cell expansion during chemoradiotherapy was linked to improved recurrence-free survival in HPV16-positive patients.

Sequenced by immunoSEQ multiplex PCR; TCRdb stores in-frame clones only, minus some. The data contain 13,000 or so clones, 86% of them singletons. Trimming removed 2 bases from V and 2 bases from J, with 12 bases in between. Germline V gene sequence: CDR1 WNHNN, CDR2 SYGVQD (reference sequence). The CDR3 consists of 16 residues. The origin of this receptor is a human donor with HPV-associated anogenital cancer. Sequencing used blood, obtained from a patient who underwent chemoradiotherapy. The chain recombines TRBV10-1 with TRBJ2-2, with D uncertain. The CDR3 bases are TGCGCCAGCAGTGAGATACGGGTCGGCAACACCGGGGAGCTGTTTTTT. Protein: CASSEIRVGNTGELFF.